Listed below are T cell receptor beta chains from one sample, sequenced in a study of blood T cell repertoires in COVID-19. Some clones are missing from TCRdb's copy, which holds only in-frame ones; the method was immunoSEQ multiplex PCR. The sample has about 370,000 clones, 85% to 90% seen once. The sequenced sample consisted of PBMCs or T cells enriched from blood (not recorded which). These receptors all stem from a man younger than 35 who had recovered from COVID-19. The CDR3 runs from the conserved cysteine through the conserved F or W. D genes are given only for firm matches.

TRBJ2-7,TRBV27,NA,CASRAGSSYEQYF
TRBJ2-7,TRBV9,TRBD1,CASSSGQGAYEQYF
TRBJ2-3,TRBV6-2/TRBV6-3,TRBD2,CASSQRGGADTQYF
TRBJ1-1,TRBV6-5,NA,CASSATQNTEAFF
TRBJ2-1,TRBV9,NA,CASNPVGGAYNEQFF
TRBJ2-7,TRBV27,TRBD1,CASSLSLGPGTAYEQYF
TRBJ1-6,TRBV27,TRBD1,CASSTRQGRNSPLHF
TRBJ1-1,TRBV29-1,TRBD1,CSVWTGNTEAFF
TRBJ1-2,TRBV19,NA,CASSKNGGNNYGYTF
TRBJ1-4,TRBV2,NA,CASRNRASSEKLFF
TRBJ2-3,TRBV6-5,NA,CASSYSTGADTQYF
TRBJ1-5,TRBV19,TRBD1,CASSQQGAYQPQHF
TRBJ2-7,TRBV25-1,NA,CAGSGQKYEQYF
TRBJ1-2,TRBV19,TRBD1,CASSLGGSNGYTF
TRBJ2-7,TRBV7-2,NA,CASSLVILYEQYF
TRBJ2-1,TRBV7-3,TRBD2,CASSEPGTTNEQFF
TRBJ2-5,TRBV4-3,TRBD2,CASSQGAGGPETQYF
TRBJ1-1,TRBV4-1,NA,CASARDLNTEAFF
TRBJ2-2,TRBV18,NA,CASSSFGLRGTGELFF
TRBJ2-5,TRBV25-1,NA,CASSKAGLPGTQYF
TRBJ2-1,TRBV6-1,NA,CASSEQGNEQFF
TRBJ2-7,TRBV27,NA,CASSLGGVRYEQYF
TRBJ1-1,TRBV6-5,TRBD1,CASSPGQGKRIF
TRBJ1-2,TRBV2,NA,CASSREVRYGYTF
TRBJ2-3,TRBV18,TRBD2,CASSPTTSVYGDTQYF
TRBJ2-5,TRBV9,TRBD2,CASSVGAGGRETQYF
TRBJ2-3,TRBV5-4,TRBD2,CASSLRTSGASTDTQYF
TRBJ1-3,TRBV5-5,TRBD1,CASSLAQGANTIYF
TRBJ2-7,TRBV27,NA,CASSLTFTHEQYF
TRBJ1-5,TRBV6-1,TRBD1,CASSETGIDQPQHF
TRBJ2-5,TRBV20-1,NA,CSLVGRETQYF
TRBJ2-1,TRBV27,TRBD1,CASSLSTGTGGNEQFF
TRBJ2-1,TRBV7-3,NA,CASSPRSRAPYNEQFF
TRBJ2-1,TRBV3-1/TRBV3-2,TRBD2,CASSPAGGREYNEQFF
TRBJ1-2,TRBV19,NA,CASSFGEADGYTF
TRBJ2-7,TRBV11-2,NA,CASSHPRRYEQYF
TRBJ2-3,TRBV4-1,TRBD1,CASSQGWDRAGTQYF
TRBJ1-1,TRBV3-1/TRBV3-2,NA,CASSQLGGNTEAFF
TRBJ2-5,TRBV7-6,TRBD2,CASSSNSGGLQETQYF
TRBJ1-2,TRBV30,NA,CACPSRGYEWGYTF
TRBJ2-7,TRBV6-1,TRBD1,CASSEGEGQAIYEQYF
TRBJ1-5,TRBV7-2,NA,CASSSGQLLNQPQHF
TRBJ1-2,TRBV5-1,TRBD1,CASSFTGDEGYTF
TRBJ2-7,TRBV18,NA,CASSQGFYEQYF
TRBJ1-1,TRBV20-1,NA,CSASRREGTEAFF
TRBJ2-1,TRBV9,TRBD2,CASSPAPRLAGDEQFF
TRBJ1-1,TRBV9,NA,CASSAVRGKNTEAFF
TRBJ2-7,TRBV19,TRBD1,CASGDRGNEQYF
TRBJ2-3,TRBV5-1,TRBD1,CASSSTGGFRTDTQYF